The 31 T cell receptor beta chains below come from one sample, sequenced in a study of T cells in Graves' hyperthyroidism and ophthalmopathy. RNA transcripts served as the template for amplifying TCR beta CDR3 regions. During a first-round RT-PCR of the TCR CDR3, the HTBI primer set was used. TCRdb passed the multiplex PCR reads through MiXCR, listing each CDR3 protein once. The table lists 300,000 to 450,000 distinct CDR3 sequences, approximately 17% of them singletons. Material for sequencing was blood. The receptors here all came from a man aged 18-30 years with Graves' ophthalmopathy.

In its sample, this clonotype was seen many times. The rearrangement uses TRBV18 and TRBJ2-1; D might be TRBD1 (6 bases). CDR3 size: 16 residues. V lost 2 bases and J 8 bases, leaving 19 bases between the germline ends. Germline-derived CDR1 and CDR2 are KGHSH and LQKENI. CDR3 nucleotide sequence: TGTGCCAGCTCACCAAGAGACAGGCCAAAGGCGGATGAGCAGTTCTTC. It translates to CASSPRDRPKADEQFF.

This clonotype was seen ten or more times. This chain connects TRBV20-1 to TRBJ1-2; D is uncertain. Germline V gene lookup returns CDR1 DFQATT and CDR2 SNEGSKA (reference sequence). The ends were cut back, 4 bases at V and 6 bases at J, with 18 bases in the middle. The CDR3 sequence is 14 residues long. CDR3 region: CSATGQVGNNGYTF. The CDR3 DNA sequence: TGCAGTGCTACCGGGCAGGTCGGCAACAATGGCTACACCTTC.

This chain connects TRBV11-2 to TRBJ1-3; D is unresolved. The CDR3 loop spans 14 amino acids. CDR1 and CDR2 from the germline V gene are SGHAT and FQNNGV. Trimming removed 0 bases from V and 0 bases from J, with 3 bases in between. This CDR3 reads CASSLEASGNTIYF. The CDR3 DNA follows: TGTGCCAGCAGCTTAGAGGCCTCTGGAAACACCATATATTTT.

The rearrangement joins TRBV27 to TRBJ1-6; D is undetermined. Trimming left V 7 bases short and J 12 bases short, with 19 bases between. CDR3 length: 14 residues. In germline, CDR1 is MNHEY, CDR2 SMNVEV (reference sequence). The CDR3 sequence: CASITPLPGRPLHF. Here the CDR3 DNA reads TGTGCCAGCATCACACCCCTCCCCGGGCGACCCCTCCACTTT.

This clonotype was counted many times. The chain recombines TRBV7-3 with TRBJ2-3; TRBD2 matches at 9 bases. The V segment lost 4 bases and the J segment 0 bases; nucleotides outside the gene matches: 8. CDR3 length equals 17 residues. CDR1 is SGHTA and CDR2 is FQGTGA in the germline V gene. CDR3 nucleotides: TGTGCCAGCAGCTCCCGGGTTAGCGGGAGTAGCACAGATACGCAGTATTTT. Protein: CASSSRVSGSSTDTQYF. The variable domain in full, completed from reference TRBV7-3 and TRBJ2-3, reads GAGVSQTPSNKVTEKGKYVELRCDPISGHTALYWYRQSLGQGPEFLIYFQGTGAADDSGLPNDRFFAVRPEGSVSTLKIQRTERGDSAVYLCASSSRVSGSSTDTQYFGPGTRLTVL.

Only a few counts were recorded for this clonotype. The chain combines TRBV13 with TRBJ1-2; a possible D gene is TRBD1 (5 bases). Germline V gene lookup returns CDR1 PRHDT and CDR2 FYEKMQ (reference sequence). The V and J ends lost 9 bases and 2 bases respectively, with 13 bases between them. CDR3 length: 13 amino acids. CDR3 sequence (DNA): TGTGCCAGTGAGGGGCCTGGAAACTATGGCTACACCTTC. Amino acid sequence: CASEGPGNYGYTF.

This clonotype occurred a few times. Since a much larger clone is just one base distant, this may be a read error. The chain has TRBV20-1 and TRBJ1-1; D gene uncertain. V was cut by 3 bases and J by 0 bases, with 5 bases left in between. Germline CDR1 and CDR2: DFQATT and SNEGSKA (reference sequence). The CDR3 is 12 residues long. CDR3 in DNA: TGCAGTGCTAGTGGTGTGAACACTGAAGCTTTCTTT. Encoded protein: CSASGVNTEAFF.

This rearrangement joins TRBV10-3 to TRBJ2-3, with D unresolved. V was clipped by 6 bases and J by 0 bases, with 10 bases between them. Germline V gives CDR1 ENHRY, CDR2 SYGVKD. The CDR3 is 14 amino acids. The CDR3: CAIRPGPSTDTQYF. The CDR3 bases are TGTGCCATCAGACCGGGCCCTAGCACAGATACGCAGTATTTT.

The chain carries TRBV24-1 and TRBJ2-1, with 9 bases aligning to TRBD1. CDR1 KGHDR and CDR2 SFDVKD come from the germline V gene. V trimming: 9 bases; J trimming: 6 bases; junction bases outside the gene matches: 8. CDR3 size: 14 residues. The CDR3 coding sequence is TGTGCCACCGAGAACCGGGACAGGGTCAATGAGCAGTTCTTC. Residues: CATENRDRVNEQFF.

This clonotype was detected a few times. This chain connects TRBV4-1 to TRBJ2-7; no firm D call. Trimming took 0 bases from V and 6 from J, leaving 6 bases between them. Per germline, CDR1 MGHRA and CDR2 YSYEKL. The CDR3 has 12 amino acids. The CDR3 DNA reads TGCGCCAGCAGCCAAGATCTCACCGAGCAGTACTTC. Protein product: CASSQDLTEQYF.

The table lists this clonotype with a few counts. The rearrangement uses TRBV4-1 and TRBJ2-5, with a weak D call TRBD2 (5 bases). Trimming removed 0 bases from V and 5 bases from J, with 16 bases in between. Germline V gene data show CDR1 as MGHRA and CDR2 as YSYEKL. The CDR3 has 16 residues. The CDR3 nucleotides are TGCGCCAGCAGCCAAGAGCCGGGAAGGGTTTCTGAGACCCAGTACTTC. It yields the protein CASSQEPGRVSETQYF.

This clonotype was observed a few times. This chain connects TRBV20-1 to TRBJ1-2, with 7 nucleotides matching TRBD1. The CDR3 contains 14 residues. The V and J ends lost 3 bases and 8 bases, in that order; junction bases with no gene match: 12. CDR1 and CDR2 from the germline V gene are DFQATT and SNEGSKA (reference sequence). The CDR3 protein is CSASVDRSQGGYTF. In DNA, the CDR3 is TGCAGTGCTAGTGTGGACAGGAGCCAGGGAGGCTACACCTTC.

This clonotype has more than one count but fewer than ten. In DNA, the CDR3 is TGCAGTGCAAGGGGGGACACGGATAATTATAGCAATCAGCCCCAGCATTTT. It codes for CSARGDTDNYSNQPQHF. This rearrangement joins TRBV20-1 to TRBJ1-5; TRBD1 might be the D (6 bases). The germline CDR1 and CDR2 sequences are DFQATT and SNEGSKA (reference sequence). V shed 6 bases and J shed 0 bases, with 21 bases lying between them. The CDR3 length is 17 residues.

CDR3 DNA sequence: TGTGCCAGCAGCCCAGGAATCCTAGACATTCAGTACTTC. Translation gives CASSPGILDIQYF. The chain couples TRBV12-3 or TRBV12-4 to TRBJ2-4; D uncertain. V gave up 6 bases and J gave up 8 bases, with 14 bases separating them. The CDR3 spans 13 residues.

Many counts were recorded for this clonotype. The rearrangement joins TRBV4-1 to TRBJ1-1; D not certain. From germline, CDR1 is MGHRA and CDR2 YSYEKL. The V end was cut by 4 bases, the J end by 1 base, with 7 bases between. The CDR3 length is 13 residues. CDR3 nucleotide sequence: TGCGCCAGCAGCCCTATAGGGAACACTGAAGCTTTCTTT. Residues: CASSPIGNTEAFF.

This clonotype was seen many times. The chain combines TRBV12-3 or TRBV12-4 with TRBJ2-7; 11 bases match TRBD1. The V and J ends lost 0 bases and 4 bases, in that order; junction bases with no gene match: 5. This CDR3 is 16 amino acids long. The CDR3 sequence is CASSLAGQGARYEQYF. Written as DNA, the CDR3 is TGTGCCAGCAGTTTAGCCGGACAGGGGGCTAGGTACGAGCAGTACTTC.

In its sample, this clonotype was seen many times. The rearrangement joins TRBV20-1 to TRBJ2-2; 10 nucleotides agree with TRBD2. With V trimmed by 6 bases and J by 3 bases, 7 bases remained unmatched. This CDR3 contains 15 residues. Per the germline V gene, CDR1 is DFQATT and CDR2 is SNEGSKA (reference sequence). For the CDR3, the DNA is TGCAGTGCCGAAACTGGACTAGCGGACACCGGGGAGCTGTTTTTT. Translated: CSAETGLADTGELFF.

This clonotype was seen a few times. V is TRBV7-9 and J is TRBJ2-1, with TRBD2 matching 14 bases. CDR1 is SEHNR, CDR2 FQNEAQ, per germline (reference sequence). V trimming: 9 bases; J trimming: 1 base; junction bases outside the gene matches: 11. CDR3 size: 18 residues. CDR3 amino acids: CASSAGLAGGSSYNEQFF. The CDR3 nucleotides are TGTGCCAGTAGTGCCGGACTAGCGGGGGGCTCTTCCTACAATGAGCAGTTCTTC.

CDR3 sequence (DNA): TGTGCCAGCAGCGTCCTTGGAAACACCATATATTTT. Translation gives CASSVLGNTIYF. The rearrangement uses TRBV13 and TRBJ1-3, with D unresolved. Trimming stripped 5 bases from V and 3 bases from J, with 5 bases between. The CDR3 has 12 amino acids. CDR1 PRHDT and CDR2 FYEKMQ come from the germline V gene (reference sequence).

This clonotype was counted at least ten times. The gene calls are TRBV28 and TRBJ1-2; 8 nucleotides match TRBD1. V lost 5 bases and J lost 8; bases outside the gene matches: 10. Germline V CDR1 and CDR2: MDHEN, SYDVKM. This CDR3 is 14 amino acids long. The CDR3 protein is CASSPPDRGGGYTF. The CDR3 region has the DNA TGTGCCAGCAGTCCCCCAGACAGGGGTGGCGGCTACACCTTC.

The gene calls are TRBV19 and TRBJ1-5; 7 bases map to TRBD1. V lost 6 bases, J lost 9 bases, and 8 bases stayed unmatched. Germline V lookup: CDR1 LNHDA, CDR2 SQIVND (reference sequence). This CDR3 spans 13 amino acids. CDR3 region: CASSPTGKRPQHF. CDR3 nucleotides: TGTGCCAGTAGCCCGACAGGGAAAAGGCCCCAGCATTTT. The variable domain in full, with the rest retrieved from reference TRBV19 and TRBJ1-5, is DGGITQSPKYLFRKEGQNVTLSCEQNLNHDAMYWYRQDPGQGLRLIYYSQIVNDFQKGDIAEGYSVSREKKESFPLTVTSAQKNPTAFYLCASSPTGKRPQHFGDGTRLSIL.

This clonotype came up many times. The chain uses TRBV5-8 and TRBJ1-2; 7 bases agree with TRBD1. This CDR3 spans 12 amino acids. V gave up 3 bases and J gave up 8 bases; unmatched junction bases: 4. Germline V lookup: CDR1 SGHTS, CDR2 YDEGEE. DNA of the CDR3: TGTGCCAGCAGCTATTCGACAGGGGGCTACACCTTC. Translating gives CASSYSTGGYTF.

The sample holds many counts of this clonotype. This rearrangement joins TRBV20-1 to TRBJ2-1; 9 bases are shared with TRBD2. Germline V CDR1 and CDR2: DFQATT, SNEGSKA (reference sequence). Trimming removed 1 base from V and 8 bases from J; junction bases left unmatched: 6. CDR3 size: 14 residues. The CDR3 bases are TGCAGTGCTAGAGGGGCGGGGGGGCCGTATGAGCAGTTCTTC. It translates to CSARGAGGPYEQFF.

CDR3 residues: CASSESARVIAGYTF. Written as DNA, the CDR3 is TGTGCCAGCAGTGAATCGGCCAGGGTAATTGCTGGCTACACCTTC. The chain is built from TRBV25-1 and TRBJ1-2, with D perhaps TRBD1 (5 bases). V lost 1 base to trimming and J lost 7 bases, with 16 bases between them. CDR1 and CDR2 (germline): MGHDK, SYGVNS. CDR3 length: 15 residues.

This chain connects TRBV5-1 to TRBJ2-7; the match to TRBD1 covers 7 bases. The CDR3 contains 17 residues. Trimming took 1 base from V and 3 from J; bases not matched to a gene: 13. Germline CDR1 reads SGHRS; CDR2 reads YFSETQ. Here the CDR3 reads CASSLILSQGFGYEQYF. CDR3 DNA sequence: TGCGCCAGCAGCTTGATATTATCACAGGGGTTCGGCTACGAGCAGTACTTC.

This clonotype appeared many times. The rearrangement links TRBV5-1 to TRBJ2-1, with TRBD2 identical over 11 bases. The CDR3 has 16 residues. The ends lost 4 bases at V and 6 bases at J; junction bases unmatched: 9. Germline CDR1 and CDR2: SGHRS and YFSETQ. The DNA for the CDR3 is TGCGCCAGCAGCGGGTTAGCGGGGGGGCGTGCCAATGAGCAGTTCTTC. As protein: CASSGLAGGRANEQFF.

This clonotype showed up just a few times. The V gene is TRBV24-1, the J gene TRBJ2-1; 11 bases align to TRBD2. Unmatched junction bases numbered 7, after V lost 4 bases and J lost 3 bases. Germline V gene lookup returns CDR1 KGHDR and CDR2 SFDVKD. The CDR3 is 17 amino acids. In DNA, the CDR3 is TGTGCCACCAGTGACGACCGCACTAGCGGGGGCTACAATGAGCAGTTCTTC. It translates to CATSDDRTSGGYNEQFF.

This clonotype was counted many times. The chain has TRBV2 and TRBJ1-1; TRBD1 is a possible D gene (6 bases). The CDR3 spans 13 residues. Deletions cut 8 bases from V and 4 bases from J, with 14 bases between. The germline V gene encodes CDR1 SNHLY and CDR2 FYNNEI. The CDR3 sequence is CASRRDIPTEAFF. The CDR3 nucleotides read TGTGCCAGCCGGAGGGACATCCCCACTGAAGCTTTCTTT.

V gene TRBV20-1 combines with J gene TRBJ2-3, with TRBD2 matching over 8 bases. J gave up 3 bases and V 5 bases, and 7 bases lay outside the gene matches. The length of the CDR3 is 14 residues. Germline CDR1 and CDR2: DFQATT and SNEGSKA (reference sequence). The CDR3 DNA follows: TGCAGTGCTCCACCAGCGGGGGAAACAGATACGCAGTATTTT. It specifies CSAPPAGETDTQYF.

V and J are TRBV12-3 or TRBV12-4 and TRBJ1-6; D call uncertain. The CDR3 is made up of 13 amino acids. Trimming took 6 bases from V and 8 from J, leaving 11 bases between them. The chain's CDR3 is CASRPAGDSPLHF. The CDR3 DNA is TGTGCCAGCAGACCAGCTGGAGATTCACCCCTCCACTTT.

The chain couples TRBV7-9 to TRBJ2-3, with 8 positions matching TRBD2. Germline-derived CDR1 and CDR2 are SEHNR and FQNEAQ (reference sequence). J was trimmed by 6 bases and V by 5 bases; bases with no gene match: 13. The CDR3 spans 16 residues. CDR3 sequence reads: CASSPPGGGAFDTQYF. In DNA, the CDR3 is TGTGCCAGCAGCCCTCCCGGGGGGGGGGCGTTTGATACGCAGTATTTT.